The clone carrying this T cell receptor (beta chain) showed up just once. Antigen unknown. At deep level, the assay was performed. Profiling relied on immunoSEQ multiplex PCR, and the TCRdb table lists in-frame clones only, not all of them. The data hold more than 2 million clones, with roughly 94% observed a single time. This specimen belongs to a study of shared clonotypes between healthy human individuals. General observations from the study: Generation probability values for non-shared clonotypes were lower than those for clonotypes shared by all four donors.

CD4+ cells underwent separation, giving CD45RA+ naive and CD45RA-negative memory subsets. Germline CDR1 is SGDLS and CDR2 is YYNGEE. V was pared by 0 bases and J by 0 bases, with 3 bases of the junction left unmatched. This CDR3 region has 16 residues. The TCR sequence derives from a man aged 18 to 35 in good health. Sequencing was carried out using naive CD4+ T cells sorted from blood. Subset noted: CD45RA+ positively selected. The V call is TRBV9, the J call TRBJ1-1, with 9 bases fitting TRBD1. Written as DNA, the CDR3 is TGTGCCAGCAGCGTAGGACAGGGGGTCCTGAACACTGAAGCTTTCTTT. As protein: CASSVGQGVLNTEAFF.